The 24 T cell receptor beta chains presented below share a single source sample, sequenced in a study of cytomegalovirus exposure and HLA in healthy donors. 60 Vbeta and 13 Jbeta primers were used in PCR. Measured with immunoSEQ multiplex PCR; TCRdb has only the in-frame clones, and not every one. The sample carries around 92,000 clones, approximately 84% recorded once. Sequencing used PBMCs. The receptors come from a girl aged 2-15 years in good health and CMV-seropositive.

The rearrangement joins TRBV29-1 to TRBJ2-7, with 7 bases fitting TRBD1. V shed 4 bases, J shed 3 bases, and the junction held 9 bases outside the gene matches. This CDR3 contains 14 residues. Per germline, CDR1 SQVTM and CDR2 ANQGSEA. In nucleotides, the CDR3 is TGCAGCGTTGTACCGTCGGCAGGGGGCTACGAGCAGTACTTC. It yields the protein CSVVPSAGGYEQYF.

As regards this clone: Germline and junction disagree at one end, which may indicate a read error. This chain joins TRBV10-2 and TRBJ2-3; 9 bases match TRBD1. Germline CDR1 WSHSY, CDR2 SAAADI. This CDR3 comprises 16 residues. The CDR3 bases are TGCGCCACTCCGGCCCAGGACAGGGGCTTCACAGATGCGCAGTATTTT. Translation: CATPAQDRGFTDAQYF.

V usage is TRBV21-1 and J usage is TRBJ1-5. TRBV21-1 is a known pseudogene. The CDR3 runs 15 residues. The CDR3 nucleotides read TGTGCCAGCAGCAAGGCGGCGTATAGCAATCAGCCCCAGCATTTT. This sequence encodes CASSKAAYSNQPQHF.

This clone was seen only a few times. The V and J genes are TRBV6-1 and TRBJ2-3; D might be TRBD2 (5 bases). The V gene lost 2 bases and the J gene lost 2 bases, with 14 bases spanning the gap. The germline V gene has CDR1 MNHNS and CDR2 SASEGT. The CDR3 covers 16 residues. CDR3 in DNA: TGTGCCAGCAGTGAATTCCTAGCAGGCATCACAGATACGCAGTATTTT. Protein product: CASSEFLAGITDTQYF.

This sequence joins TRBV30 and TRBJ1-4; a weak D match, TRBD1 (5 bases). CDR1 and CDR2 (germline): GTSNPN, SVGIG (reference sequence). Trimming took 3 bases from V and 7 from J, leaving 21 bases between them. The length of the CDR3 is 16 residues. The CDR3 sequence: CAWSPRTDITGEKLFF. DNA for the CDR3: TGTGCCTGGAGCCCCCGGACCGACATAACAGGTGAAAAACTGTTTTTT.

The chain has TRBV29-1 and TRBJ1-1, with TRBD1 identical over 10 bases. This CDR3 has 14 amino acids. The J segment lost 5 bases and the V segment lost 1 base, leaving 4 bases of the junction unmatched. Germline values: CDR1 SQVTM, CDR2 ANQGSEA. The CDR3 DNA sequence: TGCAGCGTTGAAGGGGGACAGGGGAGTACTGAAGCTTTCTTT. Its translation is CSVEGGQGSTEAFF.

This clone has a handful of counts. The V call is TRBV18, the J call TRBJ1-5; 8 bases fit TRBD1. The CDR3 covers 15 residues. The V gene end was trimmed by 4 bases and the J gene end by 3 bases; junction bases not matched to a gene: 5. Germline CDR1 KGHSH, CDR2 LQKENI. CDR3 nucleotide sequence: TGTGCCAGCTCACAAGACAGGGGCCTCAATCAGCCCCAGCATTTT. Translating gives CASSQDRGLNQPQHF.

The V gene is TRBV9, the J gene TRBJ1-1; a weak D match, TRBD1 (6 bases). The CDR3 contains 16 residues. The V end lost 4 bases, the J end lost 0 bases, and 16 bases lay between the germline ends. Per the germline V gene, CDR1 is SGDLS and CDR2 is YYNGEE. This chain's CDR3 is CASSPPGGGMNTEAFF. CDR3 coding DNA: TGTGCCAGCAGCCCTCCGGGGGGCGGTATGAACACTGAAGCTTTCTTT.

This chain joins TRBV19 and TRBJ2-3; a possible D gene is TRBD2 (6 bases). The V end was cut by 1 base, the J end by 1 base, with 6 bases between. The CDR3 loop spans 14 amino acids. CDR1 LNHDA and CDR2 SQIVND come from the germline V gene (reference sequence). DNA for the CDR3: TGTGCCAGTAGTATAGGCGGGGGCACAGATACGCAGTATTTT. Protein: CASSIGGGTDTQYF.

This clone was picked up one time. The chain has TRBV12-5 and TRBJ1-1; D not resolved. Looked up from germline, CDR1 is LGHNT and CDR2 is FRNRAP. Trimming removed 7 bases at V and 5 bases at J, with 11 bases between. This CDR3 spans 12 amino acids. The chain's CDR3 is CASARSGTEAFF. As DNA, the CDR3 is TGTGCTAGTGCCCGGAGTGGGACTGAAGCTTTCTTT.

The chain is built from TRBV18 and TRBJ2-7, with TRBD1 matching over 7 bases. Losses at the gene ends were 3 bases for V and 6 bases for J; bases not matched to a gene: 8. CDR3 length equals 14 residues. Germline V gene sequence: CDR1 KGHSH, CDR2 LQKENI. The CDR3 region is CASSPLTGVSEQYF. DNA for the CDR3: TGTGCCAGCTCACCTCTTACAGGGGTTAGCGAGCAGTACTTC.

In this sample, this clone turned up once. The CDR3 DNA is TGTGCCAGCAGTTATTCGTCTTATGAGCAGTTCTTC. This translates into CASSYSSYEQFF. This chain links TRBV6-6 with TRBJ2-1, with D uncertain. This CDR3 has 12 amino acids. Germline CDR1 reads MNHNY; CDR2 reads SVGAGI (reference sequence). V dropped 3 bases and J dropped 8 bases, with 8 bases sitting between them.

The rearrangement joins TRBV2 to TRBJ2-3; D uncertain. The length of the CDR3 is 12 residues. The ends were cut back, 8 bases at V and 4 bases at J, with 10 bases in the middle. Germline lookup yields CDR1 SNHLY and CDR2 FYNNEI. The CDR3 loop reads CASPELADTQYF. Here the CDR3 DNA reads TGTGCCAGCCCGGAGTTGGCAGATACGCAGTATTTT.

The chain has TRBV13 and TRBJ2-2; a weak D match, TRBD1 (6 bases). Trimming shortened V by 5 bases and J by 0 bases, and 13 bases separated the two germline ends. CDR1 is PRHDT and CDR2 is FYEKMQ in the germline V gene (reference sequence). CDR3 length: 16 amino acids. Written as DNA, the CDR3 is TGTGCCAGCAGCCCAGCCGGGACATCGAACACCGGGGAGCTGTTTTTT. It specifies CASSPAGTSNTGELFF.

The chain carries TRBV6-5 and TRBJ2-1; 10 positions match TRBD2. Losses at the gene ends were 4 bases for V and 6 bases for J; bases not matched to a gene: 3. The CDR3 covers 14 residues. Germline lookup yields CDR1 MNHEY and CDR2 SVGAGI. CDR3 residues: CASSFGTSANEQFF. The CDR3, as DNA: TGTGCCAGCAGTTTCGGGACTAGCGCCAATGAGCAGTTCTTC.

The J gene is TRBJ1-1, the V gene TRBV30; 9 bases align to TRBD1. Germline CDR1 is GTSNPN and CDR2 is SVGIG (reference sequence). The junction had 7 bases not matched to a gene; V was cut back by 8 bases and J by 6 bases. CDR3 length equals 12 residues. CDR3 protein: CAGRTGAPEAFF. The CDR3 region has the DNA TGTGCCGGACGGACAGGGGCTCCTGAAGCTTTCTTT.

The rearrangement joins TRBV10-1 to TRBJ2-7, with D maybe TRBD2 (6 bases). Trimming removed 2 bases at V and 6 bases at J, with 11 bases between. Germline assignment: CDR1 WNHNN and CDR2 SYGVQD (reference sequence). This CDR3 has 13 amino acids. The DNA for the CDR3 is TGCGCCAGCAGTGAGCCCGGTAGCGGCGAGCAGTACTTC. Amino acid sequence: CASSEPGSGEQYF.

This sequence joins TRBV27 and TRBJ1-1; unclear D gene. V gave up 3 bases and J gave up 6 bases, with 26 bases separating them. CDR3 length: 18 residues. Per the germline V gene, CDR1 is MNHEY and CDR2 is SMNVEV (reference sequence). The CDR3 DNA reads TGTGCCAGCAGTTTTATAGGGCTTTCGGGAGTGGGGAGGGCTGAAGCTTTCTTT. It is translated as CASSFIGLSGVGRAEAFF.

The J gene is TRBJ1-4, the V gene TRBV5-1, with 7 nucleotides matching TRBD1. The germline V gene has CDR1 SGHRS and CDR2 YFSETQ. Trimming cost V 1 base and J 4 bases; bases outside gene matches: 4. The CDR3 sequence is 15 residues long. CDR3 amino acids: CASSLSQGGNEKLFF. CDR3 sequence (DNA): TGCGCCAGCAGCTTGTCCCAGGGGGGTAATGAAAAACTGTTTTTT.

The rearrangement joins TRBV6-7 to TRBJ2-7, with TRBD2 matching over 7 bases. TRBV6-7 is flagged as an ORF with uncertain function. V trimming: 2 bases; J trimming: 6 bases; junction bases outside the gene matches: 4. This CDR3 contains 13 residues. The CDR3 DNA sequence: TGTGCCAGCAGTTACGAAGGCGGGAGCGAGCAGTACTTC. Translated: CASSYEGGSEQYF.

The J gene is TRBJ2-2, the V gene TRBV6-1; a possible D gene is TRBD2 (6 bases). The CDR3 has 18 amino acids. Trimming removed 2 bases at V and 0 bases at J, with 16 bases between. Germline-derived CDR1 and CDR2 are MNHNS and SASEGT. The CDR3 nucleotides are TGTGCCAGCAGTGAAATCTTAATGGGGGGAACGAACACCGGGGAGCTGTTTTTT. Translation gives CASSEILMGGTNTGELFF.

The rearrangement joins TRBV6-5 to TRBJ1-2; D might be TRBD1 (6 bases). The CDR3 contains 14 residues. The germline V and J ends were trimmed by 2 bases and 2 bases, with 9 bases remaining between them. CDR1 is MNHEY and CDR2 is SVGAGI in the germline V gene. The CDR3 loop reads CASSYAQGNYGYTF. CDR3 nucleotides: TGTGCCAGCAGTTACGCCCAGGGGAACTATGGCTACACCTTC.

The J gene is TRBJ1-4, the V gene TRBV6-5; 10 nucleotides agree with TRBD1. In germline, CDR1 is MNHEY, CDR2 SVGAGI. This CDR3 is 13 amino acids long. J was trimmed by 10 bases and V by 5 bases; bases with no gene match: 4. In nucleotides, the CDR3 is TGTGCCAGCAGTCGGGACAGGGGCATAAAACTGTTTTTT. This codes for CASSRDRGIKLFF.

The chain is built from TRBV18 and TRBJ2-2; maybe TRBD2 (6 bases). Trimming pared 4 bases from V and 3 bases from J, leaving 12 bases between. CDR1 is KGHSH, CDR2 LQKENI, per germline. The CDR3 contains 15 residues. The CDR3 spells CASSLPGTHTGELFF. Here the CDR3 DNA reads TGTGCCAGCTCACTTCCCGGGACTCACACCGGGGAGCTGTTTTTT.